This T cell receptor beta chain emerged from a study of blood T cell repertoires in COVID-19. Deletions cut 4 bases from V and 2 bases from J, with 15 bases between. The CDR3 runs to 16 residues. Per germline, CDR1 SEHNR and CDR2 FQNEAQ (reference sequence). Original methodology: The assay estimated nucleated cells by amplifying reference gene primers. TCRdb's copy holds only in-frame clones and misses some; the assay was immunoSEQ multiplex PCR. V, J and clone size reflect that table, while D and trimming were determined from the DNA. The sample contains 400,000 to 450,000 clones, 90% of which appear only once. Participant-given clinical history determined each cohort assignment.

The rearrangement joins TRBV7-9 to TRBJ1-3; D possibly corresponds to TRBD1 (5 bases). Sequenced input: PBMCs or T cells enriched from blood (not recorded which). This receptor was obtained from a man aged 18 to 29 who had recovered from COVID-19. Written as DNA, the CDR3 is TGTGCCAGCAGCTCCATTAATGCAGGGACTGGAAACACCATATATTTT. This translates into CASSSINAGTGNTIYF. The entire variable domain, with the rest obtained from reference TRBV7-9 and TRBJ1-3, is as follows: DTGVSQNPRHKITKRGQNVTFRCDPISEHNRLYWYRQTLGQGPEFLTYFQNEAQLEKSRLLSDRFSAERPKGSFSTLEIQRTEQGDSAMYLCASSSINAGTGNTIYFGEGSWLTVV.